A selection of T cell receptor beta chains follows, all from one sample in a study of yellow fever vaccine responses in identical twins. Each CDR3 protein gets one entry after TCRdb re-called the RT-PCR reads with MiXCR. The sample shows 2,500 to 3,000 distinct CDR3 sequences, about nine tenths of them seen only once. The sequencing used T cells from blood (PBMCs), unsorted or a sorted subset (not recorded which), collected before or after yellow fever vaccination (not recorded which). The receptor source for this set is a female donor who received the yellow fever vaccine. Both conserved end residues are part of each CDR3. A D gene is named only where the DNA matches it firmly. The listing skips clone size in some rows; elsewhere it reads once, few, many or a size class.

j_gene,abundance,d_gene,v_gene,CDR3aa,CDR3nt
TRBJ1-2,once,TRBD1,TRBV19,CASSIPGQATYGYTF,TGTGCCAGTAGTATCCCCGGACAGGCGACCTATGGCTACACCTTC
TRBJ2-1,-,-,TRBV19,CASSKTTTSSYNEQFF,TGTGCCAGTAGTAAGACGACTACGAGCTCCTACAATGAGCAGTTCTTC
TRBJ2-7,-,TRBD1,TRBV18,CASSPNPGQGAYEQYF,TGTGCCAGCTCTCCTAATCCGGGACAGGGGGCCTACGAGCAGTACTTC
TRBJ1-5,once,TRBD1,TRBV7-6,CASSLAGTANQPQHF,TGTGCCAGCAGCTTAGCCGGGACAGCGAATCAGCCCCAGCATTTT
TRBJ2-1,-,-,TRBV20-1,CSASGGQLSYNEQFF,TGCAGTGCTAGTGGCGGACAGCTCTCCTACAATGAGCAGTTCTTC
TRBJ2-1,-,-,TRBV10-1,CASSESGAPTYNEQFF,TGCGCCAGCAGTGAATCGGGGGCCCCTACCTACAATGAGCAGTTCTTC
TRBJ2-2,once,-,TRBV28,CASSLWWPKPGGANTGELFF,TGTGCCAGCAGTTTATGGTGGCCAAAGCCCGGGGGCGCGAACACCGGGGAGCTGTTTTTT
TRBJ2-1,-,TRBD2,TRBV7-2,CASGLAGLNEQFF,TGTGCCTCCGGACTAGCGGGCCTCAATGAGCAGTTCTTC
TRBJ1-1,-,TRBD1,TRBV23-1,CASKKTGGETEAFF,TGCGCCAGCAAAAAGACAGGGGGCGAGACTGAAGCTTTCTTT
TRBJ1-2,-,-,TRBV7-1,CASSSSTNYGYTF,TGTGCCAGCAGCTCATCAACGAACTATGGCTACACCTTC
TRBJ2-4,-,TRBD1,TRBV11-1,CASSPQRTGPGNIQYF,TGTGCCAGCAGCCCTCAGCGGACAGGGCCAGGAAACATTCAGTACTTC
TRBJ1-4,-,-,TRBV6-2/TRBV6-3,CASSYGSGTYNEKLFF,TGTGCCAGCAGTTACGGATCGGGGACCTATAATGAAAAACTGTTTTTT
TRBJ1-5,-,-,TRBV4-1,CASSQERFNQPQHF,TGCGCCAGCAGCCAAGAGCGGTTTAATCAGCCCCAGCATTTT
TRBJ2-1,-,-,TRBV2,CASSEARSVEQFF,TGTGCCAGCAGTGAAGCGAGGAGTGTTGAGCAGTTCTTC
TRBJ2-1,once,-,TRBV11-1,CASSPGTSNEQFF,TGTGCCAGCAGCCCCGGGACTTCGAATGAGCAGTTCTTC
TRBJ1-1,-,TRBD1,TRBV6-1,CASSPGTENTEAFF,TGTGCCAGCAGCCCCGGGACAGAGAACACTGAAGCTTTCTTT
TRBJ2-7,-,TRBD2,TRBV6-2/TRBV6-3,CASSYSTRTSVQSYEQYF,TGTGCCAGCAGTTACTCGACACGGACTAGCGTACAGTCCTACGAGCAGTACTTC
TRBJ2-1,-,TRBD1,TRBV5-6,CASSTGQGPYNEQFF,TGTGCCAGCAGCACGGGACAGGGTCCCTACAATGAGCAGTTCTTC
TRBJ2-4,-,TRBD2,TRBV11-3,CASSSPGLATAKNIQYF,TGTGCCAGCAGCTCCCCGGGACTAGCGACAGCCAAAAACATTCAGTACTTC
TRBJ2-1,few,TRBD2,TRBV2,CASSPLTSGTYNEQFF,TGTGCCAGCAGTCCTCTGACTAGCGGGACCTACAATGAGCAGTTCTTC
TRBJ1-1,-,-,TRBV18,CASSPAPMNTEAFF,TGTGCCAGCTCACCAGCCCCCATGAACACTGAAGCTTTCTTT
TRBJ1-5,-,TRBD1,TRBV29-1,CSVGGQGAGQPQHF,TGCAGCGTTGGGGGACAGGGGGCCGGTCAGCCCCAGCATTTT
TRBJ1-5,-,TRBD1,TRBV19,CASSIEEGQSSNQPQHF,TGTGCCAGTAGTATAGAAGAGGGACAGTCGAGCAATCAGCCCCAGCATTTT
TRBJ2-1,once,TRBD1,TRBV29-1,CSIRQGAVDEQFF,TGCAGCATCCGACAGGGGGCTGTGGATGAGCAGTTCTTC
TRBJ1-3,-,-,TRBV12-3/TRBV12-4,CASSFLGNTIYF,TGTGCCAGCAGTTTTCTGGGAAACACCATATATTTT
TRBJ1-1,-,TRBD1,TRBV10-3,CATHGAGGAYTEAFF,TGTGCCACTCACGGGGCAGGGGGCGCGTACACTGAAGCTTTCTTT
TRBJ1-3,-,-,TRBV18,CASSPSSGNTIYF,TGTGCCAGCTCACCAAGCTCTGGAAACACCATATATTTT
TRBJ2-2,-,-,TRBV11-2,CASITGTANTGELFF,TGTGCCAGCATCACCGGGACGGCGAACACCGGGGAGCTGTTTTTT
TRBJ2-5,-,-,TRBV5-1,CASSDGATRRRETQYF,TGCGCCAGCAGCGACGGAGCGACTCGCCGGAGGGAGACCCAGTACTTC
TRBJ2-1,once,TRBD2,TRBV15,CATSRGWVGRLNEQFF,TGTGCCACCAGCAGAGGGTGGGTCGGGAGGTTGAATGAGCAGTTCTTC
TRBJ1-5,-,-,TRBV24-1,CATSWAANQPQHF,TGTGCCACCAGTTGGGCAGCAAATCAGCCCCAGCATTTT
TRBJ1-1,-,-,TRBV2,CASSYDRIHTEAFF,TGTGCCAGCAGCTACGACAGGATCCACACTGAAGCTTTCTTT
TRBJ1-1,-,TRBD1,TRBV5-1,CASSPGDRVQKTEAFF,TGCGCCAGCAGCCCGGGGGACAGGGTCCAAAAGACTGAAGCTTTCTTT
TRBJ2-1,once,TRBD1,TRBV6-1,CASSSRSGTGFYEQFF,TGTGCCAGCAGTAGCAGATCCGGGACAGGGTTTTACGAGCAGTTCTTC
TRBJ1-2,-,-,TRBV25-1,CASSLSSPNYGYTF,TGTGCCAGCAGCCTCAGTTCCCCTAACTATGGCTACACCTTC
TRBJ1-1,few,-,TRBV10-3,CAISESTREAFF,TGTGCCATCAGTGAGTCGACTCGTGAAGCTTTCTTT
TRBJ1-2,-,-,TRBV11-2,CASSFSAGGYTF,TGTGCCAGCAGCTTTTCCGCAGGCGGCTACACCTTC
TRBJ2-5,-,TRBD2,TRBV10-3,CAISGSPGLAGETQYF,TGTGCCATCAGTGGATCTCCGGGACTAGCGGGAGAGACCCAGTACTTC
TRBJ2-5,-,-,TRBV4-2,CASSQLRSQETQYF,TGTGCCAGCAGCCAACTGAGATCACAAGAGACCCAGTACTTC
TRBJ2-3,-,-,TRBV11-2,CASSPRGGGKDTQYF,TGTGCCAGCAGCCCCCGCGGAGGGGGCAAAGATACGCAGTATTTT